The entry below gives a single TCR beta chain sequence along with its context. Its antigen remains undetermined. Qualities for individual bases were not recorded, and no much larger clone is one base off. The data were taken from a study of beta chain features in type 1 diabetes (dated by TCRdb to between 2017 and 2018). In the study overall: Patients and healthy donors did not differ in mean age, gender distribution, total cell number or subset yield. A total of 85 million to 110 million sorted cells were examined across all samples, and RNA yield correlated strongly with the number of cells per subset. The study compared TCRB repertoires of sorted circulating CD4+ T cell subsets between recently diagnosed type 1 diabetes patients and matched healthy donors. Regulatory and stem cell-like memory subsets were obtained from only 8 patients and about 8 healthy donors, while naive and central memory subsets were obtained from all 30 or so donors. Points the paper makes about the study in general: PCR may preferentially amplify shorter templates, but because patient and control samples were amplified and corrected together, any resulting skew would affect both groups equally. Only small numbers of individuals were included in the HLA sub-analyses, which left unresolved whether HLA type had any influence on TCRB rearrangement. Patients with type 1 diabetes made fewer insertions and deleted more nucleotides at VDJ recombination sites, implying thymic rearrangement abnormalities. The naive, central memory and regulatory TCRB repertoires appeared to resemble one another more closely among patients than among healthy donors. Sequencing cDNA rather than genomic DNA could over-represent highly expressing activated cells, although activation and CD3 levels did not differ between groups. In all four CD4+ subsets, TCRB CDR3 length was moderately but significantly shorter in type 1 diabetes patients.

V drops 2 bases and J drops 5 bases, leaving 7 bases in between. As encoded in the germline V gene, CDR1 is MGHDK while CDR2 is SYGVNS. The CDR3 has 12 amino acids, counting the end cysteine and phenylalanine. Of the read, only the CDR3 DNA is kept; its 36 bases are in frame from base 1. The entire amount of isolated RNA was reverse transcribed using the High Capacity cDNA Reverse Transcription Kit, so the sequenced TCRB transcripts were expressed ones. Deep immunoSEQ sequencing was performed on naive, central memory and regulatory T cell samples, with an average of around 3.5 million total reads per sample. After sorted cells were lysed in RLT buffer, RNA was extracted with DNase-treated RNeasy Micro or Mini kits, with the choice depending on cell number. Each cell subset was processed separately to prevent cross-contamination, with patient and healthy donor samples processed together. The immunoSEQ multiplex PCR was used to amplify TCRB sequences from cDNA, yielding 87-bp fragments that span the CDR3 region. The amplicons were sequenced using the Illumina HiSeq platform. On the study's bioinformatics: PCR bias was computationally corrected using synthetic template baselines, reads within Hamming distance 2 were collapsed, and singletons that could not be merged were discarded. Reads were aligned to IMGT to assign V, D and J genes, CDR3 length, and insertions or deletions at six rearrangement sites. Within each subset, clonotype counts were normalized to sorted cell number, after which true diversity and Gini coefficients were computed with the tcR R package. Repertoire sharing was quantified using the overlap coefficient calculated on TCRB nucleotide sequences. Out-of-frame TCRB sequences from naive cells were analyzed to stand in for the pre-selection repertoire. TCRdb stores this immuneACCESS table with in-frame sequences only. Part of the clones is absent; in the studies checked, under half of the shortfall reflects unresolved V genes, and no reason is known for the rest. D and trimming come from the DNA, and the V and J calls and clone size come from that table. The sample contains hundreds of thousands of clones, roughly 13% of them found a single time. Of the sample, around 0.04% is held by the ten largest clones.

Each donor gave one peripheral blood draw, around 100 mL on average, collected into heparinised tubes. A BD FACSAria II was used to sort naive, central memory, regulatory and stem cell-like memory CD4+ T cells with a panel that included CD45RO, CCR7, CD25, CD127, CD95 and CD27. Purity was above 98% for every sorted population. PBMCs were separated immediately by Lymphoprep density gradient centrifugation and were stained directly, without being cultured. So that batch effects would be minimized, each experiment stained and sorted samples in pairs, pairing one healthy donor with one patient. This receptor chain uses TRBV25-1 and TRBJ2-7, with no D gene named confidently. The source material was naive CD4+ T cells from blood. Taken with the paper, the label for cell subset or site translates to: true naive CD4+ T cells. The clonotype comes from a man aged 18 to 29 with type 1 diabetes. The CDR3 amino acid sequence is: CASSERWNEQYF. At the DNA level, the sequence is TGTGCCAGCAGTGAAAGGTGGAACGAGCAGTACTTC.